The sequence of this TCR beta chain was determined in a study of early T cells in non-severe SARS-CoV-2 infection. TCRdb processed the 5' RACE reads anew with MiXCR; each CDR3 protein has one entry. The sample lists some 48,000 distinct CDR3 sequences; roughly 13% were seen once. This sequence originates from an adult who was a healthcare worker with PCR-confirmed SARS-CoV-2 infection or an uninfected control (not recorded which). Sequencing input: whole blood.

Written as DNA, the CDR3 is TGTGCCAGCTCACCCCTAGGCGGGGGGGGCAACCCCTACGAGCAGTACTTC. This sequence encodes CASSPLGGGGNPYEQYF. V usage is TRBV18 and J usage is TRBJ2-7; TRBD2 matches at 9 bases. Germline V gives CDR1 KGHSH, CDR2 LQKENI. This CDR3 has 17 residues. J was trimmed by 2 bases and V by 3 bases; bases with no gene match: 11.